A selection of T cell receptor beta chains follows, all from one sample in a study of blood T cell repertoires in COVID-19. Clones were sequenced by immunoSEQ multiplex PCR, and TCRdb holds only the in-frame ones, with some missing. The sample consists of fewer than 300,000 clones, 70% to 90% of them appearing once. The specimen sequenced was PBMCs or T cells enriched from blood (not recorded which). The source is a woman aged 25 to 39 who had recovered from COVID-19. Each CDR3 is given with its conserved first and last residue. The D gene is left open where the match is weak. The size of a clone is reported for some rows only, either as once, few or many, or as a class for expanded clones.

cdr3_nt: TGTGCCAGCAGTTTGGCGCTATGGACAGGGGACGGACAGTACTTC; cdr3_aa: CASSLALWTGDGQYF; v_call: TRBV28; clone_size: NA; d_call: TRBD1; j_call: TRBJ2-7
cdr3_nt: TGTGCCAGCAGCTTAGTCTTGAACACTGAAGCTTTCTTT; cdr3_aa: CASSLVLNTEAFF; v_call: TRBV7-9; clone_size: once; d_call: NA; j_call: TRBJ1-1
cdr3_nt: TGCGCCAGCAGCTTTGGAGGTAGTAATGAAAAACTGTTTTTT; cdr3_aa: CASSFGGSNEKLFF; v_call: TRBV5-1; clone_size: NA; d_call: NA; j_call: TRBJ1-4
cdr3_nt: TGTGCCAGCAGCTCCGGACAGGGCGGTCAGCCCCAGCATTTT; cdr3_aa: CASSSGQGGQPQHF; v_call: TRBV7-9; clone_size: NA; d_call: TRBD1; j_call: TRBJ1-5
cdr3_nt: TGTGCCAGCAGCTTTAAACTAGCGGGAGTAGGTGAGCAGTTCTTC; cdr3_aa: CASSFKLAGVGEQFF; v_call: TRBV12-1; clone_size: NA; d_call: NA; j_call: TRBJ2-1
cdr3_nt: TGTGCCAGCAGCTTCGACCGGGACAGTTTGGAGCAGTACTTC; cdr3_aa: CASSFDRDSLEQYF; v_call: TRBV5-4; clone_size: once; d_call: TRBD1; j_call: TRBJ2-7
cdr3_nt: TGCGCCAGCAGCTTGGGGACAGGGACCGGGGAGCTGTTTTTT; cdr3_aa: CASSLGTGTGELFF; v_call: TRBV5-1; clone_size: NA; d_call: TRBD1; j_call: TRBJ2-2
cdr3_nt: TGCGCCAGCAGCTTAAACAGACTAGCGGGAGGGGACGAGCAGTACTTC; cdr3_aa: CASSLNRLAGGDEQYF; v_call: TRBV5-1; clone_size: NA; d_call: TRBD2; j_call: TRBJ2-7
cdr3_nt: TGCGCCAGCAGCCAAGTACAAGCTAGCTCCTATAATTCACCCCTCCACTTT; cdr3_aa: CASSQVQASSYNSPLHF; v_call: TRBV4-1; clone_size: once; d_call: NA; j_call: TRBJ1-6
cdr3_nt: TGTGCCACCAGTGATCAGGAGACTAGCGGGAGCTTTAATGAGCAGTTCTTC; cdr3_aa: CATSDQETSGSFNEQFF; v_call: TRBV24-1; clone_size: NA; d_call: TRBD2; j_call: TRBJ2-1
cdr3_nt: TGTGCCAGCAGCTTAGATCAAATAGCTTCCTACGAGCAGTACTTC; cdr3_aa: CASSLDQIASYEQYF; v_call: TRBV11-2; clone_size: NA; d_call: NA; j_call: TRBJ2-7
cdr3_nt: TGTGCCAGCAGCGTAGGGACAGGGGAGGCTCAGCCCCAGCATTTT; cdr3_aa: CASSVGTGEAQPQHF; v_call: TRBV9; clone_size: NA; d_call: TRBD1; j_call: TRBJ1-5
cdr3_nt: TGTGCCAGCAGTGAATACGGGAATCAGCCCCAGCATTTT; cdr3_aa: CASSEYGNQPQHF; v_call: TRBV2; clone_size: NA; d_call: NA; j_call: TRBJ1-5
cdr3_nt: TGCGCCAGCAGCTTGATCGCAGGGTCGGATCCTCGATATGGCTACACCTTC; cdr3_aa: CASSLIAGSDPRYGYTF; v_call: TRBV5-1; clone_size: NA; d_call: NA; j_call: TRBJ1-2
cdr3_nt: TGCGCCAGCAGCTTCGGGACACTGAACACTGAAGCTTTCTTT; cdr3_aa: CASSFGTLNTEAFF; v_call: TRBV5-1; clone_size: once; d_call: NA; j_call: TRBJ1-1
cdr3_nt: TGTGCCAGCAGCTTAGATCGGGCCGGGAGCTCCTACAATGAGCAGTTCTTC; cdr3_aa: CASSLDRAGSSYNEQFF; v_call: TRBV11-3; clone_size: NA; d_call: NA; j_call: TRBJ2-1
cdr3_nt: TGTGCCAGCAGTGACGGCCCCTCTAGGAGCACAGATACGCAGTATTTT; cdr3_aa: CASSDGPSRSTDTQYF; v_call: TRBV6-4; clone_size: NA; d_call: NA; j_call: TRBJ2-3
cdr3_nt: TGTGCCAGCAGTTTTAATTTGGACAGCTCCTACAATGAGCAGTTCTTC; cdr3_aa: CASSFNLDSSYNEQFF; v_call: TRBV28; clone_size: NA; d_call: NA; j_call: TRBJ2-1
cdr3_nt: TGTGCCAGCAGCCATAAACAGGGAAGAACTGAAGCTTTCTTT; cdr3_aa: CASSHKQGRTEAFF; v_call: TRBV7-9; clone_size: NA; d_call: NA; j_call: TRBJ1-1
cdr3_nt: TGTGCCAGCAGCGCGACAGGGGGGTCCTACAATGAGCAGTTCTTC; cdr3_aa: CASSATGGSYNEQFF; v_call: TRBV7-6; clone_size: NA; d_call: TRBD1; j_call: TRBJ2-1
cdr3_nt: TGCAGCGTTCTCCCCCTGGGACAGATCACAGATACGCAGTATTTT; cdr3_aa: CSVLPLGQITDTQYF; v_call: TRBV29-1; clone_size: NA; d_call: TRBD1; j_call: TRBJ2-3
cdr3_nt: TGCGCCAGCAGCCAAGAAAGAGCGGGAGCCCCCTACGAGCAGTACTTC; cdr3_aa: CASSQERAGAPYEQYF; v_call: TRBV4-1; clone_size: NA; d_call: TRBD2; j_call: TRBJ2-7
cdr3_nt: TGTGCCAGCAGAAGCACAGGGGGGGCCTACGAGCAGTACTTC; cdr3_aa: CASRSTGGAYEQYF; v_call: TRBV6-5; clone_size: NA; d_call: NA; j_call: TRBJ2-7
cdr3_nt: TGTGCCAGCAGTTCTGGAGGGGGGGCATCTAATGAAAAACTGTTTTTT; cdr3_aa: CASSSGGGASNEKLFF; v_call: TRBV28; clone_size: NA; d_call: NA; j_call: TRBJ1-4
cdr3_nt: TGTGCCAGCAGCCAGGCAGGGAACACTGAAGCTTTCTTT; cdr3_aa: CASSQAGNTEAFF; v_call: TRBV5-4; clone_size: NA; d_call: NA; j_call: TRBJ1-1
cdr3_nt: TGTGCCAGCAGCTTCTCCCCCGGGGCGGGAGGGCCCTCCAATGAGCAGTTCTTC; cdr3_aa: CASSFSPGAGGPSNEQFF; v_call: TRBV13; clone_size: NA; d_call: TRBD2; j_call: TRBJ2-1
cdr3_nt: TGTGCCAGCTTCCTTGGAGAGGCCCAGTACTTC; cdr3_aa: CASFLGEAQYF; v_call: TRBV25-1; clone_size: NA; d_call: NA; j_call: TRBJ2-5
cdr3_nt: TGTGCCAGCAGTTACTACGGCGGGGGGGCCTACAATGAGCAGTTCTTC; cdr3_aa: CASSYYGGGAYNEQFF; v_call: TRBV6-5; clone_size: NA; d_call: TRBD2; j_call: TRBJ2-1
cdr3_nt: TGTGCCAGCAGTTTGGGGACTAGCGGGAGTTACAATGAGCAGTTCTTC; cdr3_aa: CASSLGTSGSYNEQFF; v_call: TRBV27; clone_size: once; d_call: TRBD2; j_call: TRBJ2-1
cdr3_nt: TGCGCCAGCAGCCAAGTGGCGGGGGGGACAGCTTTCTTT; cdr3_aa: CASSQVAGGTAFF; v_call: TRBV4-1; clone_size: NA; d_call: NA; j_call: TRBJ1-1
cdr3_nt: TGCGCCAGCAGCCAAGGAATACAACAGGGCGTCGTGTCCCAGCATTTT; cdr3_aa: CASSQGIQQGVVSQHF; v_call: TRBV4-1; clone_size: NA; d_call: NA; j_call: TRBJ1-5
cdr3_nt: TGTGCCTGGAGTTGGGCTAGCGGGTCCTACGAGCAGTACTTC; cdr3_aa: CAWSWASGSYEQYF; v_call: TRBV30; clone_size: NA; d_call: TRBD2; j_call: TRBJ2-7
cdr3_nt: TGTGCCAGCAGCAGGTCCCAATCACCCCTCCACTTT; cdr3_aa: CASSRSQSPLHF; v_call: TRBV6-5; clone_size: NA; d_call: NA; j_call: TRBJ1-6
cdr3_nt: TGTGCCAGCAGCTTGTTGGGGAGGGGTGGGCAGTTCTTC; cdr3_aa: CASSLLGRGGQFF; v_call: TRBV5-6; clone_size: NA; d_call: TRBD2; j_call: TRBJ2-1
cdr3_nt: TGTGCCAGCAGTTCGGGACTAGCGGGGGCCGACTACGGGGAGCTGTTTTTT; cdr3_aa: CASSSGLAGADYGELFF; v_call: TRBV28; clone_size: NA; d_call: TRBD2; j_call: TRBJ2-2
cdr3_nt: TGTGCCAGCAGTACAGGGGTTATCATAGATACGCAGTATTTT; cdr3_aa: CASSTGVIIDTQYF; v_call: TRBV27; clone_size: NA; d_call: TRBD1; j_call: TRBJ2-3
cdr3_nt: TGTGCCAGCAGCTTACCTTCTATGAACACTGAAGCTTTCTTT; cdr3_aa: CASSLPSMNTEAFF; v_call: TRBV7-9; clone_size: NA; d_call: NA; j_call: TRBJ1-1
cdr3_nt: TGTGCCAGCAGCCTCGGGACAGGGGGCGGCCGGACTGAAAAACTGTTTTTT; cdr3_aa: CASSLGTGGGRTEKLFF; v_call: TRBV5-6; clone_size: NA; d_call: TRBD1; j_call: TRBJ1-4
cdr3_nt: TGTGCCAGCTCACCCGGCGCGTTCCAGGGGGAGCAGTACTTC; cdr3_aa: CASSPGAFQGEQYF; v_call: TRBV18; clone_size: NA; d_call: NA; j_call: TRBJ2-7
cdr3_nt: TGCGCCAGCAGCTTGGTATCGGGAGGGCCAGATACGCAGTATTTT; cdr3_aa: CASSLVSGGPDTQYF; v_call: TRBV5-1; clone_size: NA; d_call: TRBD2; j_call: TRBJ2-3
cdr3_nt: TGTGCCAGCAGTACAAGCGGGGCCTCCTACGAGCAGTACTTC; cdr3_aa: CASSTSGASYEQYF; v_call: TRBV6-5; clone_size: NA; d_call: TRBD2; j_call: TRBJ2-7
cdr3_nt: TGTGCCAGCTCAACCCTGATGGAGGCGAGGCCTAACACTGAAGCTTTCTTT; cdr3_aa: CASSTLMEARPNTEAFF; v_call: TRBV28; clone_size: NA; d_call: NA; j_call: TRBJ1-1
cdr3_nt: TGTGCCAGCAGCCAAGGCAGAGGGAGCACTGAAGCTTTCTTT; cdr3_aa: CASSQGRGSTEAFF; v_call: TRBV3-1/TRBV3-2; clone_size: once; d_call: NA; j_call: TRBJ1-1
cdr3_nt: TGTGCCAGCAGCCCTGTAATGAACACTGAAGCTTTCTTT; cdr3_aa: CASSPVMNTEAFF; v_call: TRBV14; clone_size: once; d_call: NA; j_call: TRBJ1-1
cdr3_nt: TGTGCCAGCAGCCCGCGGACTAGCGGACCAACCTACGAGCAGTACTTC; cdr3_aa: CASSPRTSGPTYEQYF; v_call: TRBV11-1; clone_size: NA; d_call: TRBD2; j_call: TRBJ2-7
cdr3_nt: TGTGCCAGCAGTCCTGACAGGGCCCCAGCTAACTATGGCTACACCTTC; cdr3_aa: CASSPDRAPANYGYTF; v_call: TRBV27; clone_size: NA; d_call: TRBD1; j_call: TRBJ1-2
cdr3_nt: TGTGCCAGCAGCCCACCCTACTCCGATACGCAGTATTTT; cdr3_aa: CASSPPYSDTQYF; v_call: TRBV3-1/TRBV3-2; clone_size: NA; d_call: NA; j_call: TRBJ2-3
cdr3_nt: TGTGCCAGCAGCTTAGCAATCGGTGAGCAGTTCTTC; cdr3_aa: CASSLAIGEQFF; v_call: TRBV7-8; clone_size: once; d_call: NA; j_call: TRBJ2-1
cdr3_nt: TGTGCCAGCAGGGGCTTGGGACAGCCCAAGGGGATTCCTGGGGCCAACGTCCTGACTTTC; cdr3_aa: CASRGLGQPKGIPGANVLTF; v_call: TRBV28; clone_size: NA; d_call: TRBD1; j_call: TRBJ2-6
cdr3_nt: TGTGCCAGCAGCCAAGGCTACAGGACCCAAGAGACCCAGTACTTC; cdr3_aa: CASSQGYRTQETQYF; v_call: TRBV14; clone_size: NA; d_call: NA; j_call: TRBJ2-5
cdr3_nt: TGTGCCAGCAGCCAAGGGGTTACGGGGGGCACCTCTCGCGTGGAGATGCAGTATTTT; cdr3_aa: CASSQGVTGGTSRVEMQYF; v_call: TRBV3-1/TRBV3-2; clone_size: NA; d_call: NA; j_call: TRBJ2-3
cdr3_nt: TGTGCCAGTAGTAGGACTAGCTCTAGCAACTACAATGAGCAGTTCTTC; cdr3_aa: CASSRTSSSNYNEQFF; v_call: TRBV19; clone_size: NA; d_call: TRBD2; j_call: TRBJ2-1
cdr3_nt: TGCGCCAGCAGCTTGGACCCAAGAACTAGCGGGGGATCCTACGAGCAGTACTTC; cdr3_aa: CASSLDPRTSGGSYEQYF; v_call: TRBV5-1; clone_size: NA; d_call: TRBD2; j_call: TRBJ2-7
cdr3_nt: TGTGCCAGTAGTATAGCTAGGCCCCCGCAGCAGTTCTTC; cdr3_aa: CASSIARPPQQFF; v_call: TRBV19; clone_size: NA; d_call: NA; j_call: TRBJ2-1
cdr3_nt: TGTGCCAGCAGCTTGGGGGGGCTAGCCGGGAATGAGCAGTTCTTC; cdr3_aa: CASSLGGLAGNEQFF; v_call: TRBV5-4; clone_size: few; d_call: NA; j_call: TRBJ2-1